This T cell receptor beta chain was obtained from a study of T cells in Graves' hyperthyroidism and ophthalmopathy. Patients with ophthalmopathy all had a Clinical Activity Score of at least 3, a NOSPECS grade of at least 4 and duration under 3 months. Not enrolled were patients with uncontrolled infection, other autoimmune disease, pregnancy or lactation. Isolation of PBMCs was performed on around 9.3 ml fresh peripheral blood. Trimming took 6 bases from V and 3 from J; bases not matched to a gene: 19. Germline assignment: CDR1 DFQATT and CDR2 SNEGSKA (reference sequence). There are 19 residues in the CDR3. This clonotype was counted only a few times. The antigen is undetermined. Study outcomes and limitations: Most expanded thyroid clonotypes above 0.001 also appeared in blood.

Using RNA transcripts as the source, TCR beta CDR3 regions were amplified. Researchers ran a first-round RT-PCR on the TCR CDR3 using the HTBI primer set. TCRdb fed the multiplex PCR reads into MiXCR, producing one record per CDR3 protein. The table has over 350,000 distinct CDR3 sequences, about 14% seen once. Sequenced input: blood. The source of this sequence is a man aged 18 to 29 with Graves' ophthalmopathy. This sequence joins TRBV20-1 and TRBJ2-7; TRBD2 matches 14 bases. The CDR3 sequence: CSATHLEGLAGGLNYEQYF. The CDR3 DNA reads TGCAGTGCCACCCATTTAGAAGGACTAGCGGGAGGTTTGAACTACGAGCAGTACTTC.